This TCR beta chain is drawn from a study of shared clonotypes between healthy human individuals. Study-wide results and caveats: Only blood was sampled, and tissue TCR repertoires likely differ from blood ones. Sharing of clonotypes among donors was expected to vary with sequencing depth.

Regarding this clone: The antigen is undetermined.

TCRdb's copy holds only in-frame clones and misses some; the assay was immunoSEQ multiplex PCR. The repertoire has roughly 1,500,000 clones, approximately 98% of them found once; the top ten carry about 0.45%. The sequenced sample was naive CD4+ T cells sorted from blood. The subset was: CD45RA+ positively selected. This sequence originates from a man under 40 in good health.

The CDR3 spells CASTPGAGGSYEQYF. The CDR3 DNA follows: TGTGCCAGCACCCCCGGGGCAGGGGGATCCTACGAGCAGTACTTC. V usage is TRBV7-9 and J usage is TRBJ2-7, with TRBD1 matching over 7 bases. The germline gives CDR1 SEHNR, CDR2 FQNEAQ (reference sequence). V dropped 7 bases and J dropped 1; count of bases not matched to a gene: 10. This CDR3 region has 15 residues.